These 27 T cell receptor beta chains share one sample of origin, sequenced in a study of blood T cells in healthy people across ages. A J-beta primer mix and a sample-barcoded 5' primer were used in a second PCR of roughly 6 to 11 cycles. TCRdb reprocessed the 5' RACE reads via MiXCR and lists one record per CDR3 protein. The sample yields roughly 800,000 distinct CDR3 sequences, 58% seen once. The sample was blood. These receptors originate from a young man in good health.

In its sample, this clonotype was seen a few times. The chain has TRBV7-2 and TRBJ2-1; 7 positions match TRBD2. This CDR3 region has 12 residues. The V gene's germline CDR1 is SGHTA and CDR2 FQGNSA. After removal of 5 bases from V and 10 bases from J, the junction contained 5 bases not matched to a gene. CDR3 loop: CASSTYSGEQFF. The CDR3, as DNA: TGTGCCAGCAGCACCTATAGCGGGGAGCAGTTCTTC.

The V gene is TRBV12-3 or TRBV12-4, the J gene TRBJ1-1, with D unresolved. The length of the CDR3 is 14 residues. The V gene lost 8 bases and the J gene lost 1 base, with 14 bases spanning the gap. CDR3 nucleotides: TGTGCCAGCCGACCCTCGGGCGAGAACACTGAAGCTTTCTTT. Its translation is CASRPSGENTEAFF.

The V call is TRBV6-5, the J call TRBJ1-6; a possible D gene is TRBD1 (6 bases). The CDR3 consists of 13 residues. CDR1 and CDR2 (germline): MNHEY, SVGAGI. V lost 11 bases to trimming and J lost 6 bases, with 14 bases between them. The CDR3 nucleotides are TGTGCCTCTTTGGCAGGGGTTAATTCACCCCTCCACTTT. Translated, it gives CASLAGVNSPLHF.

V gene TRBV7-9 combines with J gene TRBJ1-2; 8 nucleotides align to TRBD1. CDR1 SEHNR and CDR2 FQNEAQ come from the germline V gene (reference sequence). The trim removed 1 base at V and 1 base at J, leaving 11 bases unmatched. This CDR3 is built from 18 residues. The CDR3 protein is CASSLEGQAHIHNYGYTF. The CDR3 nucleotides are TGTGCCAGCAGCTTAGAGGGACAGGCCCATATCCATAACTATGGCTACACCTTC.

The chain employs TRBV12-3 or TRBV12-4 and TRBJ2-2; D is undetermined. Trimming removed 7 bases from V and 6 bases from J, with 9 bases in between. The CDR3 contains 12 residues. The CDR3 region is CASKPGSGELFF. CDR3 in DNA: TGTGCCAGCAAACCTGGATCCGGGGAGCTGTTTTTT.

The chain links TRBV25-1 to TRBJ2-7, with D perhaps TRBD1 (6 bases). CDR3 size: 15 residues. The germline V gene encodes CDR1 MGHDK and CDR2 SYGVNS. Deletions cut 4 bases from V and 1 base from J, with 14 bases between. CDR3 nucleotide sequence: TGTGCCAGCAGTGTTTCAGGTACAGGGTCCTACGAGCAGTACTTC. Translation: CASSVSGTGSYEQYF.

The chain couples TRBV7-3 to TRBJ1-6, with TRBD1 as a possible D gene (5 bases). V shed 2 bases and J shed 8 bases, with 10 bases lying between them. Per the germline V gene, CDR1 is SGHTA and CDR2 is FQGTGA. The CDR3 contains 14 residues. The DNA of the CDR3 is TGTGCCAGCAGCTTAGCAGGGAGTGATTCACCCCTCCACTTT. Its translation is CASSLAGSDSPLHF.

The chain joins TRBV6-2 or TRBV6-3 to TRBJ2-6, with TRBD1 matching 7 bases. The trim removed 7 bases at V and 1 base at J, leaving 7 bases unmatched. CDR1 and CDR2 (germline): MNHEY, SVGEGT. The CDR3 runs 16 residues. In nucleotides, the CDR3 is TGTGCCAGCACACACAGGGGTTCGTCTGGGGCCAACGTCCTGACTTTC. The encoded protein is CASTHRGSSGANVLTF.

The rearrangement uses TRBV10-3 and TRBJ2-7; 11 positions match TRBD1. V lost 2 bases, J lost 3 bases, and 12 bases stayed unmatched. The CDR3 is 18 residues long. CDR1 is ENHRY and CDR2 is SYGVKD in the germline V gene. CDR3 in amino acids: CAISEVRTGGSSYYEQYF. For the CDR3, the DNA is TGTGCCATCAGTGAGGTGCGGACAGGGGGCTCTTCTTACTACGAGCAGTACTTC.

This clonotype has only a few counts. V and J are TRBV20-1 and TRBJ1-5; D gene ambiguous. The germline V gene has CDR1 DFQATT and CDR2 SNEGSKA (reference sequence). CDR3 length equals 12 residues. The V end was cut by 6 bases, the J end by 1 base, with 7 bases between. The CDR3 nucleotides read TGCAGTGCCAAGCCGAGCAATCAGCCCCAGCATTTT. This gives the protein CSAKPSNQPQHF.

The V gene is TRBV7-9, the J gene TRBJ1-6; 9 nucleotides match TRBD1. Germline CDR1 reads SEHNR; CDR2 reads FQNEAQ (reference sequence). The CDR3 sequence is 14 residues long. Trimming at V came to 5 bases and at J to 10 bases, leaving 6 bases not matched to a gene. CDR3 sequence (DNA): TGTGCCAGCAGCCGGACAGGGGAAGGGTCACCCCTCCACTTT. It encodes CASSRTGEGSPLHF.

J is TRBJ2-1 and V is TRBV5-1; D remains unclear. This CDR3 has 17 residues. Germline values: CDR1 SGHRS, CDR2 YFSETQ. V dropped 1 base and J dropped 0 bases, with 14 bases sitting between them. CDR3 bases: TGCGCCAGCAGCTTGAAGACGAAAGGCTTCTCCTACAATGAGCAGTTCTTC. Its protein is CASSLKTKGFSYNEQFF. Full variable domain (rest looked up from reference TRBV5-1 and TRBJ2-1): KAGVTQTPRYLIKTRGQQVTLSCSPISGHRSVSWYQQTPGQGLQFLFEYFSETQRNKGNFPGRFSGRQFSNSRSEMNVSTLELGDSALYLCASSLKTKGFSYNEQFFGPGTRLTVL.

CDR3 in amino acids: CATSDSDRVGRADTQYF. CDR3 bases: TGTGCCACCAGTGATTCGGACAGGGTGGGTCGGGCAGATACGCAGTATTTT. The chain is built from TRBV24-1 and TRBJ2-3, with 8 bases that match TRBD1. Germline values: CDR1 KGHDR, CDR2 SFDVKD. The CDR3 contains 17 residues. Trimming removed 2 bases from V and 4 bases from J; junction bases left unmatched: 10.

The V and J genes are TRBV20-1 and TRBJ2-1; D possibly corresponds to TRBD2 (6 bases). In germline, CDR1 is DFQATT, CDR2 SNEGSKA (reference sequence). V lost 3 bases, J lost 1 base, and 13 bases lay in between. The CDR3 runs to 15 residues. The CDR3 loop is CSARSSETSYNEQFF. In nucleotides, the CDR3 is TGCAGTGCTAGGTCTAGCGAGACTTCCTACAATGAGCAGTTCTTC.

The chain has TRBV20-1 and TRBJ1-2; 9 bases are shared with TRBD1. The V gene end was trimmed by 6 bases and the J gene end by 6 bases; junction bases not matched to a gene: 8. The CDR3 covers 13 residues. Germline V gene lookup returns CDR1 DFQATT and CDR2 SNEGSKA (reference sequence). CDR3 DNA: TGCAGTGCCGGACAGGGGCGCTTGGATGGCTACACCTTC. Translating gives CSAGQGRLDGYTF.

This chain links TRBV20-1 with TRBJ1-2; a weak D match, TRBD1 (6 bases). Between the trimmed V and J ends, which lost 4 bases and 4 bases, there was a span of 13 bases. Germline V gene lookup returns CDR1 DFQATT and CDR2 SNEGSKA (reference sequence). The CDR3 length is 13 residues. CDR3 sequence reads: CSANRQDLYGYTF. CDR3 DNA: TGCAGTGCTAATAGACAGGACCTCTATGGCTACACCTTC.

The table lists this clonotype with a few counts. The chain is built from TRBV7-2 and TRBJ2-7, with D maybe TRBD2 (6 bases). V lost 4 bases to trimming and J lost 2 bases, with 15 bases between them. This CDR3 is 15 amino acids long. Germline assignment: CDR1 SGHTA and CDR2 FQGNSA. DNA of the CDR3: TGTGCCAGCAGCTCGGGACCGGGAGCTACCTACGAGCAGTACTTC. This gives the protein CASSSGPGATYEQYF.

The CDR3 spells CASSQGILLYDEQYF. CDR3 DNA: TGCGCCAGCAGCCAAGGAATCCTCCTGTACGACGAGCAGTACTTC. This chain links TRBV4-1 with TRBJ2-7; no definite D call. The V end was cut by 1 base, the J end by 5 bases, with 15 bases between. The CDR3 has 15 residues. Germline V lookup: CDR1 MGHRA, CDR2 YSYEKL.

The chain combines TRBV27 with TRBJ2-7, with D unclear. V lost 0 bases and J lost 4, with 13 bases in between. This CDR3 contains 15 residues. Germline V gene sequence: CDR1 MNHEY, CDR2 SMNVEV (reference sequence). This chain's CDR3 is CASSLSGFRKYEQYF. The CDR3 nucleotides are TGTGCCAGCAGTTTATCAGGGTTCCGTAAATACGAGCAGTACTTC.

This clonotype was picked up one time. The gene calls are TRBV20-1 and TRBJ2-7, with 8 nucleotides matching TRBD2. Germline V gives CDR1 DFQATT, CDR2 SNEGSKA (reference sequence). CDR3 length: 14 residues. The V and J ends lost 3 bases and 5 bases, in that order; junction bases with no gene match: 9. This CDR3 is CSASERERRNEQYF. The CDR3 DNA follows: TGCAGTGCTAGTGAGCGGGAGAGGAGAAACGAGCAGTACTTC.

The chain carries TRBV9 and TRBJ2-5; the D is unclear. The closer fit of TRBJ2-7 to the DNA end suggests the J call may be wrong. CDR1 and CDR2 from the germline V gene are SGDLS and YYNGEE. This CDR3 contains 15 residues. The CDR3 DNA follows: TGTGCCAGCAGCGAGAGCCCGCGGACGTCCCACGAGCAGTACTTC. This translates into CASSESPRTSHEQYF.

The V gene is TRBV28, the J gene TRBJ2-1; the D gene is possibly TRBD1 (5 bases). Germline V gives CDR1 MDHEN, CDR2 SYDVKM. V was cut by 5 bases and J by 7 bases, with 9 bases left in between. CDR3 size: 12 residues. The CDR3 DNA reads TGTGCCAGCAGTCGACAGACTAATGAGCAGTTCTTC. This codes for CASSRQTNEQFF.

The V call is TRBV28, the J call TRBJ2-4, with 7 bases fitting TRBD2. There are 13 residues in the CDR3. V shed 5 bases and J 15 bases; nucleotides not matched to a gene: 13. The germline gives CDR1 MDHEN, CDR2 SYDVKM. CDR3 sequence (DNA): TGTGCCAGCAGTACCCAGCGGGAACCCGTCGTGTACTTC. Encoded protein: CASSTQREPVVYF.

This clonotype was recorded a few times. The chain combines TRBV7-2 with TRBJ2-7; possibly TRBD2 for D (5 bases). CDR1 and CDR2 (germline): SGHTA, FQGNSA. The V gene lost 0 bases and the J gene lost 3 bases, with 15 bases spanning the gap. The CDR3 length is 16 residues. CDR3 in DNA: TGTGCCAGCAGCTTAGCCGGCCTAACGGCGGGCTACGAGCAGTACTTC. Its translation is CASSLAGLTAGYEQYF.

This clonotype was seen a few times. The rearrangement links TRBV4-3 to TRBJ2-3, with D possibly matching TRBD1 (6 bases). Germline V gives CDR1 LGHNA, CDR2 YSLEER. This CDR3 contains 16 residues. V shed 5 bases and J shed 0 bases, with 15 bases lying between them. The CDR3 reads CASSVRLGASTDTQYF. The CDR3 DNA reads as TGCGCCAGCAGCGTGCGTCTGGGGGCTAGCACAGATACGCAGTATTTT.

This clonotype occurred once. The chain employs TRBV12-3 or TRBV12-4 and TRBJ2-1, with 8 bases lining up with TRBD1. The CDR3 is made up of 14 amino acids. The V segment lost 3 bases and the J segment 10 bases; nucleotides outside the gene matches: 8. CDR3 protein: CASSLAGGQAEQFF. CDR3 DNA: TGTGCCAGCAGTTTGGCAGGGGGCCAAGCCGAGCAGTTCTTC.

The chain carries TRBV29-1 and TRBJ2-7, with 7 nucleotides matching TRBD1. Unmatched junction bases numbered 9, after V lost 7 bases and J lost 3 bases. CDR3 length: 13 residues. Germline-derived CDR1 and CDR2 are SQVTM and ANQGSEA. CDR3: CSATTGMDYEQYF. The DNA of the CDR3 is TGCAGCGCAACGACAGGGATGGACTACGAGCAGTACTTC.